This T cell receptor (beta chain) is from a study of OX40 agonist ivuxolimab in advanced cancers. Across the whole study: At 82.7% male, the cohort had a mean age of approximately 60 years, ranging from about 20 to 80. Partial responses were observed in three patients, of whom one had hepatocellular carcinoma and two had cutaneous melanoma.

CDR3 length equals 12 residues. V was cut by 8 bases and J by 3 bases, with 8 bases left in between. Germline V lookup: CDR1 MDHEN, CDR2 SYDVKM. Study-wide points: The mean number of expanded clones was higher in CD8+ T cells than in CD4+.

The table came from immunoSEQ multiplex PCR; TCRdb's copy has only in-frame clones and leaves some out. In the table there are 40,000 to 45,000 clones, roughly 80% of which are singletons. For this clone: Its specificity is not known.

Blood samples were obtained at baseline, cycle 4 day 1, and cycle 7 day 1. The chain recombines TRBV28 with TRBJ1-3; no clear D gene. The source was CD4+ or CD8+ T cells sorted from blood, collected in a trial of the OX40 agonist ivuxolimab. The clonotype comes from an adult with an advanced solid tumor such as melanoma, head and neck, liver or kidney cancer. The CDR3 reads CASALFGNTIYF. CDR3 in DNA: TGTGCCAGCGCCCTCTTTGGAAACACCATATATTTT.